The 5 T cell receptor beta chains reported below all come from one sample, sequenced in a study of shared clonotypes between healthy human individuals. Here immunoSEQ multiplex PCR was the method, and the copy in TCRdb shows in-frame clones only, minus some. The data show 2,500,000 or so clones, 85% to 95% seen once. Sequencing was done on a sample of naive CD4+ T cells from PBMCs. The subset: CD45RA+ positively selected. These receptors originate from a man aged 18 to 35 in good health. Some clones in this sample may be carry-over from other donors' samples.

Turning to this clone: This sample also contains other DNA sequences that code for the same CDR3. The chain employs TRBV7-2 and TRBJ2-3, with D maybe TRBD2 (5 bases). Trimming removed 0 bases from V and 3 bases from J, with 7 bases in between. The germline V gene encodes CDR1 SGHTA and CDR2 FQGNSA. This CDR3 is 14 amino acids long. The CDR3 nucleotides are TGTGCCAGCAGCTTAGCGGGAGCGACAGATACGCAGTATTTT. This gives the protein CASSLAGATDTQYF.

This clone was detected only a few times. The chain links TRBV7-9 to TRBJ1-1; D remains unclear. CDR3 length: 15 amino acids. Germline V CDR1 and CDR2: SEHNR, FQNEAQ (reference sequence). The ends were cut back, 1 base at V and 1 base at J, with 10 bases in the middle. CDR3 bases: TGTGCCAGCAGCTTAGATGGACTTAAGAACACTGAAGCTTTCTTT. It encodes CASSLDGLKNTEAFF.

The chain is built from TRBV28 and TRBJ1-1, with D possibly TRBD1 on 6 matching bases. This CDR3 contains 14 residues. Germline-derived CDR1 and CDR2 are MDHEN and SYDVKM. V lost 6 bases and J lost 0, with 11 bases in between. The CDR3 spells CASSGGTMNTEAFF. CDR3 nucleotide sequence: TGTGCCAGCAGCGGGGGGACAATGAACACTGAAGCTTTCTTT.

The gene calls are TRBV28 and TRBJ2-4, with 11 bases aligning to TRBD2. Trimming removed 3 bases from V and 7 bases from J; junction bases left unmatched: 14. Germline V gene lookup returns CDR1 MDHEN and CDR2 SYDVKM. The CDR3 covers 18 residues. The CDR3 DNA sequence: TGTGCCAGCAGTTTCCAAACAGTGACTAGCGGGAAGGTTAACATTCAGTACTTC. It is translated as CASSFQTVTSGKVNIQYF.

The count of this clone is one. The chain joins TRBV28 to TRBJ2-7, with D perhaps matching TRBD2 (5 bases). The CDR3 contains 14 residues. Germline CDR1 MDHEN, CDR2 SYDVKM. Deletions cut 5 bases from V and 8 bases from J, with 19 bases between. The chain's CDR3 is CASSPSDGVAKQYF. As DNA, the CDR3 is TGTGCCAGCAGTCCATCGGACGGGGTAGCCAAGCAGTACTTC.